The 10 T cell receptor beta chains reported below all come from one sample, sequenced in a study of T-cell reconstitution after alpha-beta-depleted transplantation in children. As it was prepared, the TCRbeta library received unique molecular identifiers. MiXCR, applied by TCRdb to the PCR reads, yields one record per CDR3 protein. The sample records some 150,000 distinct CDR3 sequences, around 8.8% being singletons. This specimen was PBMCs, mostly from graft donor cells, taken 180 days after TCRalphabeta/CD19-depleted stem cell transplant. These receptors all come from a female patient between 2 and 10 years old who had a stem cell transplant for congenital amegakaryocytic thrombocytopenia, so the T cells may come from the graft donor.

The V and J genes are TRBV4-2 and TRBJ2-5; D gene unclear. This CDR3 comprises 13 residues. V gave up 6 bases and J gave up 5 bases, with 13 bases separating them. CDR1 and CDR2 from the germline V gene are LGHNA and YNFKEQ. The CDR3 DNA is TGTGCCAGCAGTCAGAATCTTGGGGAGACCCAGTACTTC. Amino acid sequence: CASSQNLGETQYF.

This clonotype was seen ten or more times. The rearrangement joins TRBV7-2 to TRBJ2-1; no firm D call. CDR3 length: 13 residues. Germline values: CDR1 SGHTA, CDR2 FQGNSA. V dropped 4 bases and J dropped 5 bases, with 9 bases sitting between them. The CDR3 coding sequence is TGTGCCAGCAGCTCCTACCAAGACAATGAGCAGTTCTTC. This translates into CASSSYQDNEQFF.

In this sample, this clonotype turned up many times. J is TRBJ2-7 and V is TRBV7-2; D may be TRBD2 (5 bases). Germline lookup yields CDR1 SGHTA and CDR2 FQGNSA. Trimming cost V 1 base and J 4 bases, with 11 bases left between them. The CDR3 is made up of 14 amino acids. CDR3 coding DNA: TGTGCCAGCAGCTTAGGAGGGCGGAGGTACGAGCAGTACTTC. Encoded protein: CASSLGGRRYEQYF.

This clonotype was seen ten or more times. The chain carries TRBV4-3 and TRBJ2-3, with D possibly being TRBD1 (5 bases). The V gene's germline CDR1 is LGHNA and CDR2 YSLEER. The CDR3 contains 13 residues. V dropped 3 bases and J dropped 4 bases, with 8 bases sitting between them. The CDR3 DNA reads as TGCGCCAGCAGCCAGCAGGGATCAGATACGCAGTATTTT. It encodes CASSQQGSDTQYF.

Here the CDR3 DNA reads TGCAGTGCTAGAGCCCCCGAGGGTCGGGAGGTAGCTGAGCAGTTCTTC. It yields the protein CSARAPEGREVAEQFF. J is TRBJ2-1 and V is TRBV20-1, with 7 positions matching TRBD2. J was trimmed by 9 bases and V by 1 base; bases with no gene match: 15. The CDR3 loop spans 16 amino acids. Germline CDR1 DFQATT, CDR2 SNEGSKA (reference sequence).

In this sample, this clonotype turned up many times. The V gene is TRBV28, the J gene TRBJ1-1, with 7 bases fitting TRBD1. V gave up 6 bases and J gave up 9 bases; unmatched junction bases: 10. The CDR3 totals 13 residues. Per germline, CDR1 MDHEN and CDR2 SYDVKM. For the CDR3, the DNA is TGTGCCAGCAGCCAGCCGGGACAGAGTCAAGCTTTCTTT. Its protein product is CASSQPGQSQAFF.

This clonotype was seen many times. The chain carries TRBV5-1 and TRBJ1-6, with 9 bases lining up with TRBD1. The germline V gene encodes CDR1 SGHRS and CDR2 YFSETQ. The V segment lost 0 bases and the J segment 10 bases; nucleotides outside the gene matches: 2. CDR3 size: 14 residues. Here the CDR3 reads CASSLGDRVSPLHF. CDR3 nucleotides: TGCGCCAGCAGCTTGGGGGACAGGGTATCACCCCTCCACTTT.

This clonotype was recorded at least ten times. The chain has TRBV3-1 and TRBJ2-1; 9 bases are shared with TRBD2. The germline V gene has CDR1 LGHDT and CDR2 YNNKEL (reference sequence). V lost 0 bases, J lost 11 bases, and 17 bases stayed unmatched. The CDR3 is 18 residues long. Here the CDR3 DNA reads TGTGCCAGCAGCCAAGATAATTGGGCGGGGGGGCTAAAGAACAAGCAGTTCTTC. Encoded protein: CASSQDNWAGGLKNKQFF.

This clonotype was seen ten or more times. J is TRBJ2-2 and V is TRBV5-1, with unresolved D. The CDR3 runs to 13 residues. With 3 bases removed from V and 6 bases from J, the gap between germline ends came to 9 bases. CDR1 is SGHRS, CDR2 YFSETQ, per germline. This chain's CDR3 is CASSYSGAGELFF. The DNA for the CDR3 is TGCGCCAGCAGCTATTCGGGTGCCGGGGAGCTGTTTTTT.

For this clonotype: A much larger clone lies one base from this, so it may be a read error. The chain has TRBV5-1 and TRBJ1-2; 8 bases are shared with TRBD1. CDR1 and CDR2 from the germline V gene are SGHRS and YFSETQ. CDR3 length: 15 residues. V lost 4 bases to trimming and J lost 7 bases; unmatched junction nucleotides: 12. DNA for the CDR3: TGCGCCAGCAGCGCCGGGGACAGGTTTACAGCTGGCTACACCTTC. Amino acids: CASSAGDRFTAGYTF. The whole variable domain, remainder taken from reference TRBV5-1 and TRBJ1-2, is KAGVTQTPRYLIKTRGQQVTLSCSPISGHRSVSWYQQTPGQGLQFLFEYFSETQRNKGNFPGRFSGRQFSNSRSEMNVSTLELGDSALYLCASSAGDRFTAGYTFGSGTRLTVV.